A selection of T cell receptor beta chains follows, all from one sample in a study of patients and donors after allogeneic stem cell transplantation. TCRdb ran MiXCR on the RT-PCR reads and lists one entry per CDR3 protein. The profile shows roughly 880,000 distinct CDR3 sequences, roughly 18% of them singletons. The specimen sequenced was blood, either unsorted or a sorted T cell fraction (not recorded which). The receptors originated from a human donor who was either an allogeneic HSCT recipient or a stem cell or donor lymphocyte infusion donor (not recorded which). It is not recorded whose cells these are; they may come from a transplant donor. Both conserved end residues are part of each CDR3. The order of the fields is J gene, V gene, CDR3 protein.

TRBJ2-7,TRBV5-1,CASSILPGLAGAYEQYF
TRBJ2-1,TRBV6-1,CASSEAGLAGLSGEQFF
TRBJ2-7,TRBV5-1,CASTRQGSYEQYF
TRBJ1-2,TRBV3-1,CASSPGGYTF
TRBJ2-3,TRBV5-1,CASSLPSGSTDTQYF
TRBJ1-1,TRBV9,CASSVEVGVTEAFF
TRBJ2-1,TRBV6-1,CASSGIAGGTKYNEQFF
TRBJ1-3,TRBV7-9,CASSATNTIYF
TRBJ1-1,TRBV20-1,CSARRTLEAFF
TRBJ2-7,TRBV6-5,CASSYVGRAYEQYF
TRBJ1-6,TRBV7-6,CASSLGGDSYNSPLHF
TRBJ2-1,TRBV6-2/TRBV6-3,CASRYLAGRSNEQFF
TRBJ2-2,TRBV6-2/TRBV6-3,CASSYHRTGQRTGELFF
TRBJ1-1,TRBV6-5,CASSYSNRPLNTEAFF
TRBJ2-6,TRBV11-1,CASSLAGTGRTGANVLTF
TRBJ2-1,TRBV9,CASSPTRRGDNEQFF
TRBJ2-1,TRBV12-3/TRBV12-4,CASSLDRGRAGNEQFF
TRBJ2-6,TRBV24-1,CATSERTGAGANVLTF
TRBJ2-3,TRBV12-3/TRBV12-4,CASSPPPPIDTQYF
TRBJ1-2,TRBV4-1,CASSQGETDYGYTF
TRBJ1-2,TRBV12-3/TRBV12-4,CASRQGAFGYTF
TRBJ2-7,TRBV6-5,CASSYGSTGAYEQYF
TRBJ2-1,TRBV21-1,CASSLGQPGQGVHEQFF
TRBJ2-3,TRBV21-1,CASSKEVTSGSDTQYF